A selection of T cell receptor beta chains follows, all from one sample in a study of blood T cell repertoires in COVID-19. Repertoires were generated with immunoSEQ multiplex PCR, while TCRdb's copy carries only in-frame clones and drops some. The sample lists about 140,000 clones, around 81% seen once, with 7.5% to 8.5% in the top ten. The specimen was peripheral blood. These receptors came from a human donor in a cohort sampled during active COVID-19. The CDR3 runs from the conserved cysteine through the conserved F or W. Each record gives: V gene, clone size, D gene, J gene, CDR3 protein, CDR3 DNA. The D gene is left open where the match is weak. The size entry is marked missing in some rows and otherwise reads once, few, many or a size class.

TRBV19	NA	NA	TRBJ1-4	CASSIVSREKLFF	TGTGCCAGTAGTATAGTCTCCCGGGAAAAACTGTTTTTT
TRBV23-1	NA	NA	TRBJ1-2	CASSQSIITGPPIGYTF	TGCGCCAGCAGTCAATCGATTATCACAGGGCCTCCGATCGGCTACACCTTC
TRBV7-9	NA	TRBD1	TRBJ2-5	CASSLGDRGREETQYF	TGTGCCAGCAGCTTAGGGGACAGGGGGCGCGAGGAGACCCAGTACTTC
TRBV5-1	NA	TRBD1	TRBJ1-5	CASSSGQGGNQPQHF	TGCGCCAGCAGCTCCGGACAGGGAGGCAATCAGCCCCAGCATTTT
TRBV7-2	NA	TRBD2	TRBJ2-5	CASSLERGEETQYF	TGTGCCAGCAGCTTAGAGCGGGGTGAAGAGACCCAGTACTTC
TRBV6-6	NA	NA	TRBJ1-5	CASSRTVNSNQPQHF	TGTGCCAGCAGCCGGACAGTCAATAGCAATCAGCCCCAGCATTTT
TRBV13	NA	NA	TRBJ2-2	CASSEYRKNTGELFF	TGTGCCAGCAGCGAGTACAGGAAGAACACCGGGGAGCTGTTTTTT
TRBV3-1/TRBV3-2	NA	NA	TRBJ2-4	CASSLKQGRGDIQYF	TGTGCCAGCAGCCTAAAACAGGGGCGGGGGGACATTCAGTACTTC
TRBV6-5	NA	NA	TRBJ1-6	CASRDSSNSPLHF	TGTGCCAGCAGGGACAGTAGTAATTCACCCCTCCACTTT
TRBV14	NA	NA	TRBJ2-7	CASSQVVSYEQYF	TGTGCCAGCAGCCAGGTAGTTTCCTACGAGCAGTACTTC
TRBV28	NA	TRBD1	TRBJ1-5	CASKGQGGILQPQHF	TGTGCCAGCAAAGGACAGGGGGGAATCCTACAGCCCCAGCATTTT
TRBV4-2	NA	NA	TRBJ1-5	CASSQVARTNQPQHF	TGTGCCAGCAGCCAAGTAGCTCGAACCAATCAGCCCCAGCATTTT
TRBV6-5	once	TRBD1	TRBJ1-2	CASRETGASYGYTF	TGTGCCAGCAGGGAGACAGGGGCAAGCTATGGCTACACCTTC
TRBV5-6	once	NA	TRBJ2-5	CASSPSRSETQYF	TGTGCCAGCAGCCCTAGCAGATCTGAGACCCAGTACTTC